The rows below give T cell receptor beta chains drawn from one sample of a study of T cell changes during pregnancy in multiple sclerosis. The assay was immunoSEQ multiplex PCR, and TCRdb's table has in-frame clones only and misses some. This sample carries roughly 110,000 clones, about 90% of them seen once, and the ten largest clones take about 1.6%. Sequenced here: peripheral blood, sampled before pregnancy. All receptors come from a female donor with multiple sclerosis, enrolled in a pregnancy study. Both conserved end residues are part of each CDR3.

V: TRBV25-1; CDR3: CASSDQPLTGKETQYF
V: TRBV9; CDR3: CASSGTLAGVEQYF
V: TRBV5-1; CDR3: CASSEPSASGGNEQFF
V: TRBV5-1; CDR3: CASSLVGVSSYEQYF
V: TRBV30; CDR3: CARRVSAAFF
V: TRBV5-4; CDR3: CASSLLGSSYNEQFF
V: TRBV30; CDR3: CAWSTGQDYGYTF
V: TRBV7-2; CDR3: CASSLGRSYEQYF
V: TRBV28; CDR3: CASSPPGGYYEQYF
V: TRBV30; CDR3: CAGQDSGANVLTF
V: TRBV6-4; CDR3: CASRGGLGQELTGYTF
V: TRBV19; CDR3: CASSITGADEKLFF
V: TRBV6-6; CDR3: CASSYSTGVHQPQHF
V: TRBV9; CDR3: CASTMADQGNTEAFF
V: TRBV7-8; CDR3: CASGPGLEDTGELFF
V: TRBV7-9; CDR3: CASSQGQALNQPQHF
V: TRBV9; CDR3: CASSVDGTGVYSPLHF
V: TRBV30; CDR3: CAWKVQGPFEQYF
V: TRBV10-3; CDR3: CAISNVGMTGGQPQHF
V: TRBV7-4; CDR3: CASSHHLRQGFYEQYF
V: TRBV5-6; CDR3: CASSLGPIGETQYF
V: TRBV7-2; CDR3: CASSLVVAGRAKNIQYF
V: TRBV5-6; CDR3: CASSLIPQGAKENIQYF
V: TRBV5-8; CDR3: CASSLADRAETQYF
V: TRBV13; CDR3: CASSQGTSGPFQETQYF
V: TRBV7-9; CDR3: CASSLEKPGLHF
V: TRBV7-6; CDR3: CASSLALLAGGPSEQYF
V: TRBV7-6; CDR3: CASSLDGPYEQYF
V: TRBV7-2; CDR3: CASSLTGLETQYF
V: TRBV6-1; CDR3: CASDLDREGQPQHF
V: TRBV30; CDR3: CAWSVSRTTATGELFF
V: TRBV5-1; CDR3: CASSNRDRDGYTF
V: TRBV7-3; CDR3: CASSCINRTGTLFGTF
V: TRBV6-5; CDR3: CASSYEGTGVPGELFF
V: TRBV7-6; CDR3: CASSPGLAGGPSTGELFF
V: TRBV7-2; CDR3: CASSLDVGREKLFF
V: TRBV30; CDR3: CAWRGERESYNEQFF
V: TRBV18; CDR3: CASSPRRGSLSEQYF
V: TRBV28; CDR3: CASRPGGGITLYEQYF
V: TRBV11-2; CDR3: CASSAIRGRTNEKLFF
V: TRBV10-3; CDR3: CAISDSGGLHSEQFF
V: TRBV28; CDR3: CASSSQGRRETQYF
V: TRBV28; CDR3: CASSLGSETQYF
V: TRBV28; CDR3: CASSAGFSPFF
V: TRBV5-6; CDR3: CASSLGAQGNQPQHF
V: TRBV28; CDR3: CASSLEVEGYSPLHF
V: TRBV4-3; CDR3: CASSQGGWTGTYEQYF
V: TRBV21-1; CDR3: CASSPPVQGNTGELFF
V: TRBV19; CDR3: CASTPTSSYNEQFF
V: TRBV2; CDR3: CASSSGGAKNIQYF
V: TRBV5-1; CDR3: CASSSGLADSNEQFF